These 21 T cell receptor beta chains originate from one sample sequenced in a study of blood T cell repertoires in COVID-19. Here immunoSEQ multiplex PCR was the method, and the copy in TCRdb shows in-frame clones only, minus some. The table includes 150,000 to 180,000 clones, less than 90% detected once. The sequencing sample was made of peripheral blood. The receptors were sampled from a woman aged 70 to 79 with acute or convalescent COVID-19.

DNA for the CDR3: TGTGCCAGCGCCCGGGGGTTCGGGGAGACCCAGTACTTC. Translating it yields CASARGFGETQYF. This rearrangement joins TRBV6-5 to TRBJ2-5; a weak D match, TRBD2 (6 bases). Trimming took 8 bases from V and 5 from J, leaving 15 bases between them. This CDR3 has 13 amino acids. Germline CDR1 MNHEY, CDR2 SVGAGI.

The V and J genes are TRBV2 and TRBJ1-5; 10 nucleotides line up with TRBD1. The trim removed 6 bases at V and 6 bases at J, leaving 8 bases unmatched. Germline V gene lookup returns CDR1 SNHLY and CDR2 FYNNEI. CDR3 size: 15 residues. The CDR3 DNA sequence: TGTGCCAGCAGCCCGGACAGGGGGAATGCTCAGCCCCAGCATTTT. It codes for CASSPDRGNAQPQHF.

The chain uses TRBV5-1 and TRBJ1-1, with D perhaps TRBD1 (5 bases). CDR1 and CDR2 from the germline V gene are SGHRS and YFSETQ. The V end lost 4 bases, the J end lost 4 bases, and 20 bases lay between the germline ends. The CDR3 spans 16 residues. Here the CDR3 DNA reads TGCGCCAGCAGCCCCATGGGGGGTACGAGGAGCACTGAAGCTTTCTTT. It encodes CASSPMGGTRSTEAFF.

The chain joins TRBV29-1 to TRBJ2-1; possibly TRBD1 for D (6 bases). The V and J ends lost 3 bases and 3 bases respectively, with 9 bases between them. Germline assignment: CDR1 SQVTM and CDR2 ANQGSEA. There are 13 residues in the CDR3. Here the CDR3 DNA reads TGCAGCGTTGACGAGGGGGTCTACAATGAGCAGTTCTTC. It yields the protein CSVDEGVYNEQFF.

The CDR3 DNA reads as TGTGCCAGCAGTGACAGGGCCGGGGCCAACGTCCTGACTTTC. Encoded protein: CASSDRAGANVLTF. The chain combines TRBV6-1 with TRBJ2-6; maybe TRBD1 (5 bases). Trimming took 3 bases from V and 4 from J, leaving 7 bases between them. The germline V gene encodes CDR1 MNHNS and CDR2 SASEGT. The CDR3 is 14 amino acids.

The table lists this clone with a few counts. The CDR3 loop reads CASSPKGPGHFYEQYV. The CDR3 nucleotides read TGTGCCAGCAGCCCCAAGGGGCCGGGACATTTCTACGAGCAGTACGTC. The rearrangement joins TRBV7-9 to TRBJ2-7, with D maybe TRBD1 (6 bases). The CDR3 is made up of 16 amino acids. Germline V gene data show CDR1 as SEHNR and CDR2 as FQNEAQ (reference sequence). Trimming shortened V by 5 bases and J by 3 bases, and 20 bases separated the two germline ends.

J is TRBJ2-3 and V is TRBV5-1, with D tentatively TRBD1 (5 bases). Looked up from germline, CDR1 is SGHRS and CDR2 is YFSETQ. This CDR3 is built from 14 residues. Trimming pared 0 bases from V and 6 bases from J, leaving 11 bases between. The CDR3, as DNA: TGCGCCAGCAGCTTGGAGGGGTCGGTGGATACGCAGTATTTT. Translated, it gives CASSLEGSVDTQYF. Full variable domain (missing parts from reference TRBV5-1 and TRBJ2-3): KAGVTQTPRYLIKTRGQQVTLSCSPISGHRSVSWYQQTPGQGLQFLFEYFSETQRNKGNFPGRFSGRQFSNSRSEMNVSTLELGDSALYLCASSLEGSVDTQYFGPGTRLTVL.

V is TRBV10-3 and J is TRBJ2-7; 10 bases map to TRBD2. Germline loops: CDR1 ENHRY, CDR2 SYGVKD. V trimming: 6 bases; J trimming: 3 bases; junction bases outside the gene matches: 5. The CDR3 has 14 amino acids. Written as DNA, the CDR3 is TGTGCCATCAGGGGAACTAGCGGGGTCTACGAGCAGTACTTC. This sequence encodes CAIRGTSGVYEQYF.

This chain uses TRBV18 with TRBJ2-1; D may be TRBD1 (6 bases). Between the trimmed V and J ends, which lost 3 bases and 15 bases, there was a span of 27 bases. The CDR3 is 16 amino acids. The V gene's germline CDR1 is KGHSH and CDR2 LQKENI. The CDR3 DNA is TGTGCCAGCTCACCCGAGGGACACGCGGACGGAGCTATAGCGTTCTTC. Its protein is CASSPEGHADGAIAFF. The variable domain in full, with the rest retrieved from reference TRBV18 and TRBJ2-1, is NAGVMQNPRHLVRRRGQEARLRCSPMKGHSHVYWYRQLPEEGLKFMVYLQKENIIDESGMPKERFSAEFPKEGPSILRIQQVVRGDSAAYFCASSPEGHADGAIAFFGPGTRLTVL.

V is TRBV3-1 (or the pseudogene TRBV3-2) and J is TRBJ1-6; no clear D gene. Trimming left V 3 bases short and J 6 bases short, with 9 bases between. The CDR3 is made up of 14 amino acids. Germline CDR1 LGHDT, CDR2 YNNKEL (reference sequence). Written as DNA, the CDR3 is TGTGCCAGCAGCCAGGGTTCGGGTAATTCACCCCTCCACTTT. This encodes CASSQGSGNSPLHF.

The gene calls are TRBV19 and TRBJ1-3; TRBD1 matches 7 bases. This CDR3 is built from 17 residues. J was trimmed by 2 bases and V by 2 bases; bases with no gene match: 9. CDR1 and CDR2 from the germline V gene are LNHDA and SQIVND (reference sequence). CDR3: CASSIRSTGDAGNTIYF. Here the CDR3 DNA reads TGTGCCAGTAGTATACGCTCTACAGGGGACGCTGGAAACACCATATATTTT. The full variable domain, its missing parts supplied by reference TRBV19 and TRBJ1-3, is DGGITQSPKYLFRKEGQNVTLSCEQNLNHDAMYWYRQDPGQGLRLIYYSQIVNDFQKGDIAEGYSVSREKKESFPLTVTSAQKNPTAFYLCASSIRSTGDAGNTIYFGEGSWLTVV.

The gene calls are TRBV5-1 and TRBJ2-2, with 8 nucleotides matching TRBD1. The J segment lost 7 bases and the V segment lost 1 base, leaving 9 bases of the junction unmatched. The CDR3 is made up of 16 amino acids. Germline V CDR1 and CDR2: SGHRS, YFSETQ. The CDR3, as DNA: TGCGCCAGCAGCTTGAGGCAGGGGGCCGGTAGCGGGGAGCTGTTTTTT. Encoded protein: CASSLRQGAGSGELFF.

The chain carries TRBV14 and TRBJ1-2; D is uncertain. CDR1 and CDR2 (germline): SGHDN, FVKESK. Trimming stripped 1 base from V and 4 bases from J, with 10 bases between. CDR3 length: 14 amino acids. CDR3 sequence (DNA): TGTGCCAGCAGCCAAGTTTCACTTGGCTATGGCTACACCTTC. Residues: CASSQVSLGYGYTF.

The gene calls are TRBV18 and TRBJ1-3; D is ambiguous. The CDR3 extends over 16 amino acids. Per germline, CDR1 KGHSH and CDR2 LQKENI. The V end was cut by 3 bases, the J end by 4 bases, with 16 bases between. The CDR3 DNA reads as TGTGCCAGCTCACCGTGGCAGGAATCTACAGGAAACACCATATATTTT. The encoded protein is CASSPWQESTGNTIYF.

The chain joins TRBV11-1 to TRBJ2-5; TRBD1 matches 7 bases. After removal of 3 bases from V and 0 bases from J, the junction contained 7 bases not matched to a gene. Germline CDR1 reads SGHAT; CDR2 reads FQDESV (reference sequence). The CDR3 covers 16 residues. CDR3 sequence reads: CASSLGAGTDQETQYF. CDR3 DNA sequence: TGTGCCAGCAGCTTGGGGGCCGGGACAGACCAAGAGACCCAGTACTTC.

The chain carries TRBV6-6 and TRBJ1-1; D gene uncertain. In germline, CDR1 is MNHNY, CDR2 SVGAGI (reference sequence). V dropped 0 bases and J dropped 7 bases, with 6 bases sitting between them. This CDR3 has 12 residues. CDR3 protein: CASSYSPIEAFF. The CDR3 DNA sequence: TGTGCCAGCAGTTACTCTCCAATTGAAGCTTTCTTT.

This chain connects TRBV9 to TRBJ2-2, with 10 bases fitting TRBD2. CDR1 SGDLS and CDR2 YYNGEE come from the germline V gene. V was pared by 3 bases and J by 0 bases, with 5 bases of the junction left unmatched. This CDR3 is built from 17 residues. The CDR3 loop is CASSGRAGGPNTGELFF. Written as DNA, the CDR3 is TGTGCCAGCAGCGGAAGAGCGGGGGGGCCGAACACCGGGGAGCTGTTTTTT.

The chain joins TRBV9 to TRBJ2-3; TRBD2 matches at 16 bases. J gave up 5 bases and V 4 bases, and 13 bases lay outside the gene matches. In germline, CDR1 is SGDLS, CDR2 YYNGEE. The CDR3 is 19 amino acids. This CDR3 is CASSLRDGTSGGARDTQYF. As DNA, the CDR3 is TGTGCCAGCAGCTTAAGAGACGGGACTAGCGGGGGGGCGAGAGATACGCAGTATTTT. Variable domain in full (rest from reference TRBV9 and TRBJ2-3): DSGVTQTPKHLITATGQRVTLRCSPRSGDLSVYWYQQSLDQGLQFLIQYYNGEERAKGNILERFSAQQFPDLHSELNLSSLELGDSALYFCASSLRDGTSGGARDTQYFGPGTRLTVL.

V usage is TRBV19 and J usage is TRBJ1-5; D is unresolved. Germline loops: CDR1 LNHDA, CDR2 SQIVND (reference sequence). This CDR3 spans 17 amino acids. V lost 4 bases, J lost 3 bases, and 19 bases lay in between. In nucleotides, the CDR3 is TGTGCCAGTAGTAACCCGGGGTTGGTAGTAGTCAATCAGCCCCAGCATTTT. Its translation: CASSNPGLVVVNQPQHF.

V usage is TRBV23-1 and J usage is TRBJ2-1; 8 positions match TRBD2. TRBV23-1 is labeled an ORF, and its function is uncertain. The CDR3 sequence is 17 residues long. V was pared by 5 bases and J by 0 bases, with 9 bases of the junction left unmatched. CDR3 protein: CASSKRLAGTSYNEQFF. CDR3 sequence (DNA): TGCGCCAGCAGTAAGCGTTTAGCGGGGACCTCCTACAATGAGCAGTTCTTC.

J is TRBJ1-2 and V is TRBV13, with a tentative D call TRBD1 (5 bases). CDR1 and CDR2 (germline): PRHDT, FYEKMQ (reference sequence). This CDR3 contains 18 residues. The V end lost 0 bases, the J end lost 1 base, and 18 bases lay between the germline ends. The DNA of the CDR3 is TGTGCCAGCAGCTTAGGAGGAAATTCGGGACTGATTAACTATGGCTACACCTTC. Residues: CASSLGGNSGLINYGYTF.